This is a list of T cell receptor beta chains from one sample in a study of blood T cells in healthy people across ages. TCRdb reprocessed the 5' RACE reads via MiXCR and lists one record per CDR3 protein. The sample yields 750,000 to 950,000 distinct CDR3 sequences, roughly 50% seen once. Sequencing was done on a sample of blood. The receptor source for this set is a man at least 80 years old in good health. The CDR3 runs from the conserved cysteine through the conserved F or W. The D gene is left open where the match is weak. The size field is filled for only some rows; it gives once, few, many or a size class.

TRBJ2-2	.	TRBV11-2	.	CASSPRFATGELFF	TGTGCCAGCAGCCCGCGGTTTGCCACCGGGGAGCTGTTTTTT
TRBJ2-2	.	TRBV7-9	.	CASSADSSLGTGELFF	TGTGCCAGCAGCGCCGACTCGTCTCTTGGCACCGGGGAGCTGTTTTTT
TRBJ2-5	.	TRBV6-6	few	CASSYSVVGGPQQYF	TGTGCCAGCAGTTACTCGGTCGTTGGGGGGCCGCAGCAGTACTTC
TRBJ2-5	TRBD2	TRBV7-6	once	CASSLGGLEGNEQYF	TGTGCCAGCAGCTTAGGGGGACTAGAGGGCAATGAGCAGTACTTC
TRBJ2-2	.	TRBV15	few	CATSRGTGELFF	TGTGCCACCAGCAGAGGCACCGGGGAGCTGTTTTTT
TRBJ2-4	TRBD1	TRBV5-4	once	CASSLGTGADIQYF	TGTGCCAGCAGCTTAGGGACAGGTGCGGACATTCAGTACTTC
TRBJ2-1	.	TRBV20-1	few	CSARNPGAKGYNEQFF	TGCAGTGCTAGAAACCCGGGAGCAAAAGGGTACAATGAGCAGTTCTTC
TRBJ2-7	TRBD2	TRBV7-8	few	CASRPWGGEQYF	TGTGCCAGCAGGCCCTGGGGGGGCGAGCAGTACTTC
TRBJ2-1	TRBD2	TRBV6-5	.	CASSHFRGLAGLSSYNEQFF	TGTGCCAGCAGTCACTTTCGCGGACTAGCGGGGCTCAGTAGTTACAACGAGCAGTTCTTC
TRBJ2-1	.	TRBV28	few	CASNTPSYNEQFF	TGTGCCAGCAATACACCCTCCTACAATGAGCAGTTCTTC
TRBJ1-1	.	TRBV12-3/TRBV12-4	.	CASSLGDGATEAFF	TGTGCCAGCAGTTTAGGCGACGGGGCCACTGAAGCTTTCTTT
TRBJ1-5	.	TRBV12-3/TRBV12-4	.	CASSGTGGRFEPQHF	TGTGCCAGCAGTGGCACGGGGGGCAGATTCGAGCCCCAGCATTTT
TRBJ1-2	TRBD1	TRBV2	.	CASSDDDRGDGYTF	TGTGCCAGCAGTGACGACGACAGGGGGGATGGCTACACCTTC
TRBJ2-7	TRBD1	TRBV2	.	CASRPTGGLSEQYF	TGTGCCAGCAGGCCGACAGGGGGATTGAGCGAGCAGTACTTC
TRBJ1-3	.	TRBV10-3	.	CAISAGRDSGNTIYF	TGTGCCATCAGCGCCGGACGGGACTCTGGAAACACCATATATTTT
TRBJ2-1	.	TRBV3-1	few	CASSQDGYSYNEQFF	TGTGCCAGCAGCCAAGACGGCTACTCCTACAATGAGCAGTTCTTC
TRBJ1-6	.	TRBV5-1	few	CASSLDGYNSPLHF	TGCGCCAGCAGCCTGGACGGCTACAATTCACCCCTCCACTTT
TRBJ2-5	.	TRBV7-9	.	CASSIRQSSYNEQYF	TGTGCCAGCAGCATCAGACAGAGCTCCTACAATGAGCAGTACTTC
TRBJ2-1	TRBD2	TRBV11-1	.	CASSYGASGGGEQFF	TGTGCCAGCAGCTACGGGGCTAGCGGGGGTGGTGAGCAGTTCTTC
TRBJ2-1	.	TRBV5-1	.	CASSPALAAEQFF	TGCGCCAGCAGCCCGGCACTAGCTGCGGAGCAGTTCTTC